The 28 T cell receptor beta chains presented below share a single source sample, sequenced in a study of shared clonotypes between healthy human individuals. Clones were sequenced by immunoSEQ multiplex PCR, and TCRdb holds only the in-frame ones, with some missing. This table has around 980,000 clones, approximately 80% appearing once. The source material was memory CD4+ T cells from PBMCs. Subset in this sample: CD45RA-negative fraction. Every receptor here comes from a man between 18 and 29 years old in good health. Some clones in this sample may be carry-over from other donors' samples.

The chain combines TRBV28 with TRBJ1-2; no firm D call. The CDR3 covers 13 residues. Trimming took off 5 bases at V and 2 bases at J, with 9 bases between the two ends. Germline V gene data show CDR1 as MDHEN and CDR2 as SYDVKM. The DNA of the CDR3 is TGTGCCAGCAGTGGTCGGTCCAACTATGGCTACACCTTC. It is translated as CASSGRSNYGYTF.

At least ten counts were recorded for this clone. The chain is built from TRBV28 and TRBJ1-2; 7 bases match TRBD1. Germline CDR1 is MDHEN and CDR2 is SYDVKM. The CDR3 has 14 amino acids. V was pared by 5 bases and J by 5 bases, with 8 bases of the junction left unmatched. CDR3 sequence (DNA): TGTGCCAGCAGTGATAAGGGGGCAGGGTATGGCTACACCTTC. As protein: CASSDKGAGYGYTF.

The CDR3 loop is CATSRDKGGGVYEQYF. The CDR3 nucleotides are TGTGCCACCAGCAGAGATAAGGGCGGAGGGGTCTACGAGCAGTACTTC. The chain links TRBV15 to TRBJ2-7; D is possibly TRBD2 (6 bases). CDR3 length: 16 amino acids. Trimming removed 0 bases from V and 3 bases from J, with 15 bases in between. Germline CDR1 is LNHNV and CDR2 is YYDKDF (reference sequence).

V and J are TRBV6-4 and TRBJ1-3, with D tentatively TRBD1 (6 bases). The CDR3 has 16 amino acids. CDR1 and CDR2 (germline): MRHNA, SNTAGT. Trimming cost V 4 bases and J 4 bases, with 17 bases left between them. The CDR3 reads CASSGLQTGRGNTIYF. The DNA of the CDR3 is TGTGCCAGCAGTGGACTACAGACAGGCAGGGGAAACACCATATATTTT.

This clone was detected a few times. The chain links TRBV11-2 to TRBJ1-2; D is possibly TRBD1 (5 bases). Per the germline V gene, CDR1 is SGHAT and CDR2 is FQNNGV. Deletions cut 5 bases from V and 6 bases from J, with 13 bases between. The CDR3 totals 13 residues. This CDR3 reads CASSHRRGDGYTF. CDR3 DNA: TGTGCCAGCAGCCATAGGCGGGGGGATGGCTACACCTTC.

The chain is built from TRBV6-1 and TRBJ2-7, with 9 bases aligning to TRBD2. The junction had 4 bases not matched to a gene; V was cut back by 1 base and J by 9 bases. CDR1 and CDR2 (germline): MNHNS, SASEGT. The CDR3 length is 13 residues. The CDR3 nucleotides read TGTGCCAGCAGTGAAGTGCGGGAGGGCCGGCAGTACTTC. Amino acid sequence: CASSEVREGRQYF.

Written as DNA, the CDR3 is TGTGCCAGCAGCGACAGGGGGCTAGGAAACACCATATATTTT. Translated: CASSDRGLGNTIYF. The chain couples TRBV5-6 to TRBJ1-3; the match to TRBD1 covers 10 bases. The junction had 2 bases not matched to a gene; V was cut back by 4 bases and J by 4 bases. The germline gives CDR1 SGHDT, CDR2 YYEEEE. CDR3 length: 14 residues.

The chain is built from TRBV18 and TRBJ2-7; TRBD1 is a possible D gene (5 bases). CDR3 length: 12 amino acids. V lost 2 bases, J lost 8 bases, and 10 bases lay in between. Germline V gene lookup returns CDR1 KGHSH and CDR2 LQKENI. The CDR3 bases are TGTGCCAGCTCACCAGGGGTGGACAAGCAGTACTTC. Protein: CASSPGVDKQYF.

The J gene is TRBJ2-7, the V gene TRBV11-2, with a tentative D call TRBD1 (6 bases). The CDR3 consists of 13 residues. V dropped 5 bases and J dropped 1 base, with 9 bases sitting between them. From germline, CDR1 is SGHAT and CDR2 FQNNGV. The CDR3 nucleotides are TGTGCCAGCAGCCCGACAGGTTCCTACGAGCAGTACTTC. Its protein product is CASSPTGSYEQYF.

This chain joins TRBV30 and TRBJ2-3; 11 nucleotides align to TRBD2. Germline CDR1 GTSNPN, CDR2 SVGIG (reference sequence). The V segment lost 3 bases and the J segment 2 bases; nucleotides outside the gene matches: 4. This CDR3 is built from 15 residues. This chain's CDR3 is CAWSPSGRTTDTQYF. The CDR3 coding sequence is TGTGCCTGGAGCCCTAGCGGGAGGACCACAGATACGCAGTATTTT.

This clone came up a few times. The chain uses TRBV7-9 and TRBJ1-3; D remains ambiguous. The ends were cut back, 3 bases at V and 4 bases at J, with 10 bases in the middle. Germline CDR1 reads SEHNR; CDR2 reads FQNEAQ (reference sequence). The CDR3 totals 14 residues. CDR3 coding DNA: TGTGCCAGCAGCTTTGCTTTGGGAGGAAACACCATATATTTT. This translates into CASSFALGGNTIYF.

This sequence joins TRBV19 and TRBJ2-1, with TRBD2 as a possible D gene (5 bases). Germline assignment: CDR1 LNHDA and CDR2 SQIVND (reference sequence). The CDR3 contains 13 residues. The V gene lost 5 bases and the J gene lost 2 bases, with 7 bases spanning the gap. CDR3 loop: CASSVGTYNEQFF. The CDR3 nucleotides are TGTGCCAGTAGTGTCGGGACCTACAATGAGCAGTTCTTC.

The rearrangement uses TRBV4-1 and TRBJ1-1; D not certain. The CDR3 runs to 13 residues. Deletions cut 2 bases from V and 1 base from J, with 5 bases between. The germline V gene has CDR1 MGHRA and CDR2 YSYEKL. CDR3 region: CASSQQPNTEAFF. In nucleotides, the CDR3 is TGCGCCAGCAGCCAACAACCGAACACTGAAGCTTTCTTT.

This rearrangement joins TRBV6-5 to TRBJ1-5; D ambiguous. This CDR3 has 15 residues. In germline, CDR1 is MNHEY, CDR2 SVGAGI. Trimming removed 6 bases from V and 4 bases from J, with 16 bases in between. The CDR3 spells CASSPRSFGNQPQHF. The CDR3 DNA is TGTGCCAGCAGCCCCCGATCCTTTGGAAATCAGCCCCAGCATTTT.

This chain's CDR3 is CASSTSGTVPEKLFF. The CDR3 DNA follows: TGTGCCAGCAGTACCTCCGGGACGGTCCCCGAAAAACTGTTTTTT. The J gene is TRBJ1-4, the V gene TRBV28, with a tentative D call TRBD1 (5 bases). The germline CDR1 and CDR2 sequences are MDHEN and SYDVKM. V was cut by 5 bases and J by 8 bases, with 18 bases left in between. The length of the CDR3 is 15 residues. Based on the CDR3 plus reference TRBV28 and TRBJ1-4, the full variable domain is DVKVTQSSRYLVKRTGEKVFLECVQDMDHENMFWYRQDPGLGLRLIYFSYDVKMKEKGDIPEGYSVSREKKERFSLILESASTNQTSMYLCASSTSGTVPEKLFFGSGTQLSVL.

The CDR3 DNA is TGTGCCAGCAGTTACACGGACAGGGCCTACGAGCAGTACTTC. Protein sequence: CASSYTDRAYEQYF. This chain links TRBV6-6 with TRBJ2-7, with 8 bases lining up with TRBD1. V was clipped by 2 bases and J by 2 bases; unmatched bases: 2. Per the germline V gene, CDR1 is MNHNY and CDR2 is SVGAGI (reference sequence). The CDR3 totals 14 residues.

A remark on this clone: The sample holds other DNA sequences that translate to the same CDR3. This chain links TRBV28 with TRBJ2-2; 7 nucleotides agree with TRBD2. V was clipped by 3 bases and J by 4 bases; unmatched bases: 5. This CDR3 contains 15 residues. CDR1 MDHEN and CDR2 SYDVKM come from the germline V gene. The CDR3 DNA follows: TGTGCCAGCAGTTTTCCGGGAGGCGGCACCGGGGAGCTGTTTTTT. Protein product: CASSFPGGGTGELFF. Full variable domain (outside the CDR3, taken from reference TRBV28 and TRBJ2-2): DVKVTQSSRYLVKRTGEKVFLECVQDMDHENMFWYRQDPGLGLRLIYFSYDVKMKEKGDIPEGYSVSREKKERFSLILESASTNQTSMYLCASSFPGGGTGELFFGEGSRLTVL.

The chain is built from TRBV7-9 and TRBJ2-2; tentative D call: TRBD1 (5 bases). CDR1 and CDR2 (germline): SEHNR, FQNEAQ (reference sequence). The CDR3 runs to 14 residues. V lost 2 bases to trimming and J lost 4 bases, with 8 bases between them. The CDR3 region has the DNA TGTGCCAGCAGCTTATCAGGGATCACCGGGGAGCTGTTTTTT. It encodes CASSLSGITGELFF.

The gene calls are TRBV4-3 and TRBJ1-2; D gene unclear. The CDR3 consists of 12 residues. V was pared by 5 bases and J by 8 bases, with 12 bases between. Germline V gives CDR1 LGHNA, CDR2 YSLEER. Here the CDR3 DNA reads TGCGCCAGCAGCGGTAGAAGGAGCGGCTACACCTTC. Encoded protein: CASSGRRSGYTF.

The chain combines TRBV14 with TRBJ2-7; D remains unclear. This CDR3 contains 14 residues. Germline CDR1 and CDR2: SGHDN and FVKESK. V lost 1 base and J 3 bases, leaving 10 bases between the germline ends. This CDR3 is CASSQVYGSYEQYF. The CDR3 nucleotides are TGTGCCAGCAGCCAAGTGTACGGAAGCTACGAGCAGTACTTC.

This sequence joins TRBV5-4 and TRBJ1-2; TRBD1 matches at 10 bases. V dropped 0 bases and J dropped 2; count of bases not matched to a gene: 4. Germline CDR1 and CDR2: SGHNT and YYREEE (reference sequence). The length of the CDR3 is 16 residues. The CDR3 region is CASSLGGQGTNYGYTF. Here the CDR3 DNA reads TGTGCCAGCAGCTTGGGGGGACAGGGGACCAACTATGGCTACACCTTC.

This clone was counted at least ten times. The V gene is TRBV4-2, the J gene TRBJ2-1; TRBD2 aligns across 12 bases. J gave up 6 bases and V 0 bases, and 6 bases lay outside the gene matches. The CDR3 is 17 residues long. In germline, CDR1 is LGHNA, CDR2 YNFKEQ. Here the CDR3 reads CASSQDRALAGGNEQFF. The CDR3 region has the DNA TGTGCCAGCAGCCAAGACCGGGCACTAGCGGGAGGCAATGAGCAGTTCTTC.

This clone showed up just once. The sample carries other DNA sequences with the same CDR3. The CDR3, as DNA: TGTGCCAGTAGTTTACGCACCGGGGAGCTGTTTTTT. Translating gives CASSLRTGELFF. The V gene is TRBV19, the J gene TRBJ2-2, with D uncertain. With 5 bases removed from V and 4 bases from J, the gap between germline ends came to 5 bases. The CDR3 has 12 residues. Germline assignment: CDR1 LNHDA and CDR2 SQIVND (reference sequence).

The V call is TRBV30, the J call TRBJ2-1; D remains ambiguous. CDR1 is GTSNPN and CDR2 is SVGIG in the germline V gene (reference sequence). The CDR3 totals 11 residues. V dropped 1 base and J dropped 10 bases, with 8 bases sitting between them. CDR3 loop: CAWSDRWEQFF. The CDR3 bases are TGTGCCTGGAGTGATCGGTGGGAGCAGTTCTTC.

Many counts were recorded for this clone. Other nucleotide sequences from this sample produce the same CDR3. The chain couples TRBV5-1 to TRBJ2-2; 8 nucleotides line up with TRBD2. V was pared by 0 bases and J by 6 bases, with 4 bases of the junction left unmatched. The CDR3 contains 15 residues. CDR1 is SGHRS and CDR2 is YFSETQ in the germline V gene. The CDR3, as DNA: TGCGCCAGCAGCTTGGCTCTAGCGGGCCCCGGGGAGCTGTTTTTT. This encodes CASSLALAGPGELFF.

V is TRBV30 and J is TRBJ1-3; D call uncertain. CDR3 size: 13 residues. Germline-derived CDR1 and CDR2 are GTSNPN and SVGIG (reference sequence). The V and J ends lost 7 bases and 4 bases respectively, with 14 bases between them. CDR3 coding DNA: TGTGCCTCAGAGTTTAAGGGCGGAAACACCATATATTTT. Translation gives CASEFKGGNTIYF. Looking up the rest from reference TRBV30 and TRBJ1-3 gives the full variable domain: SQTIHQWPATLVQPVGSPLSLECTVEGTSNPNLYWYRQAAGRGLQLLFYSVGIGQISSEVPQNLSASRPQDRQFILSSKKLLLSDSGFYLCASEFKGGNTIYFGEGSWLTVV.

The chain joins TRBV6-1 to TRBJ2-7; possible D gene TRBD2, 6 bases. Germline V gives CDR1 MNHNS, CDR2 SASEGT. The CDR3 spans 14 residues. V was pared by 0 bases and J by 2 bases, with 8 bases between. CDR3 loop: CASSEARGPYEQYF. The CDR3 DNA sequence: TGTGCCAGCAGTGAAGCGCGGGGCCCCTACGAGCAGTACTTC.

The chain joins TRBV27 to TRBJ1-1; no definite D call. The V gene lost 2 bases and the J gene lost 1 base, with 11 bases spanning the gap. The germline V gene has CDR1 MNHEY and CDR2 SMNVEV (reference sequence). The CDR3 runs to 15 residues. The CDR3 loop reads CASSLNRQRNTEAFF. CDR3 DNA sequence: TGTGCCAGCAGTTTAAATCGGCAGAGGAACACTGAAGCTTTCTTT.